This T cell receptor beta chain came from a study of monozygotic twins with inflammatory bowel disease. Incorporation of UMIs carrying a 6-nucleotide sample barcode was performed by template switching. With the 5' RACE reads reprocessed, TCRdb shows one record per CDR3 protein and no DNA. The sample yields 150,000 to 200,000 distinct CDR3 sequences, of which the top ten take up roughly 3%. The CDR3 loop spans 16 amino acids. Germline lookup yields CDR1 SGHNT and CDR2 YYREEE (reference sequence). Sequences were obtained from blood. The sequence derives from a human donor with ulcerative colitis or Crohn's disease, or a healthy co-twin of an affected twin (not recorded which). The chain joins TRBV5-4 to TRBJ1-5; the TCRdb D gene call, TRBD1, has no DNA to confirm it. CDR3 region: CASSHGTGGGNQPQHF.